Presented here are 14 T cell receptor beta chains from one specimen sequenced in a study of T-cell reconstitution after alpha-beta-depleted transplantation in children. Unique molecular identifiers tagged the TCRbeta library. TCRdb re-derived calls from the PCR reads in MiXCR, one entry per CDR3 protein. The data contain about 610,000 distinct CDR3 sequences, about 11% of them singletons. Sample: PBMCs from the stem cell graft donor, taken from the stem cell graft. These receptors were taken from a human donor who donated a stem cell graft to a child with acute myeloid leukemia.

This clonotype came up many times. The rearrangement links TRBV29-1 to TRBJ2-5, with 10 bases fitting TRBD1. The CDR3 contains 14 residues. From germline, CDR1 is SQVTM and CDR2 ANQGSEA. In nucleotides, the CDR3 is TGCAGTGTAAGACCGGGACAGGGGATGGAGACCCAGTACTTC. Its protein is CSVRPGQGMETQYF. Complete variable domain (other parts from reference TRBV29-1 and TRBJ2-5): SAVISQKPSRDICQRGTSLTIQCQVDSQVTMMFWYRQQPGQSLTLIATANQGSEATYESGFVIDKFPISRPNLTFSTLTVSNMSPEDSSIYLCSVRPGQGMETQYFGPGTRLLVL.

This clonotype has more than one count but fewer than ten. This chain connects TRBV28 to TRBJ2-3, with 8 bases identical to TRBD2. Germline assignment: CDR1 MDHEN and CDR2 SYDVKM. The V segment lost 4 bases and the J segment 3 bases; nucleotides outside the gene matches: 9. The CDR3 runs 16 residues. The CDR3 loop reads CASSSLKSGRTDTQYF. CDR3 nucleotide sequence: TGTGCCAGCAGTTCTCTTAAAAGCGGGAGAACAGATACGCAGTATTTT.

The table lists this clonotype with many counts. The DNA for the CDR3 is TGTGCCAGCAGCTCGGGCCAGCTAAATGAGCAGTTCTTC. Translation: CASSSGQLNEQFF. This rearrangement joins TRBV7-3 to TRBJ2-1; D unclear. The germline V gene encodes CDR1 SGHTA and CDR2 FQGTGA. The CDR3 loop spans 13 amino acids. V dropped 4 bases and J dropped 7 bases, with 11 bases sitting between them.

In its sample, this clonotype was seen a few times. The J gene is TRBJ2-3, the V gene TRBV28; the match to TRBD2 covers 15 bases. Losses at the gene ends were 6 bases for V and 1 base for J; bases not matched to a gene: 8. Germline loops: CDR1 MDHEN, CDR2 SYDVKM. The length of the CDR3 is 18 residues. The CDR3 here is CASSPPGLAGGRTDTQYF. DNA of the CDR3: TGTGCCAGCAGCCCTCCGGGACTAGCGGGAGGACGCACAGATACGCAGTATTTT.

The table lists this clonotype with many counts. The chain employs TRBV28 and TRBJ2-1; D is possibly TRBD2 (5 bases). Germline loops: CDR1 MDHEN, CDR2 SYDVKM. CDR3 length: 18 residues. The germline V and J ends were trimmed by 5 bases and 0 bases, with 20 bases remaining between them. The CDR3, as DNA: TGTGCCAGCAGTCCGGGAATTAGGTGGGGTAGCTCCTACAATGAGCAGTTCTTC. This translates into CASSPGIRWGSSYNEQFF. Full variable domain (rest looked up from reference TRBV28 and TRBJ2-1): DVKVTQSSRYLVKRTGEKVFLECVQDMDHENMFWYRQDPGLGLRLIYFSYDVKMKEKGDIPEGYSVSREKKERFSLILESASTNQTSMYLCASSPGIRWGSSYNEQFFGPGTRLTVL.

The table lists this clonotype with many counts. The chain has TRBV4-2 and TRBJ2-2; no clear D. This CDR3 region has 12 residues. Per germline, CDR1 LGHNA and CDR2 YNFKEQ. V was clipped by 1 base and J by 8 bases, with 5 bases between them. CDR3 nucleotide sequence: TGTGCCAGCAGCCAAGTTCCTGGGGAGCTGTTTTTT. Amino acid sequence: CASSQVPGELFF.

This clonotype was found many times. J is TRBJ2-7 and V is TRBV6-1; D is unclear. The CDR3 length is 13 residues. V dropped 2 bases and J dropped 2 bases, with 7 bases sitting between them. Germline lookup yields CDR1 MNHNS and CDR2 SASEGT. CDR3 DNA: TGTGCCAGCAGTGAATCCGGCACCTACGAGCAGTACTTC. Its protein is CASSESGTYEQYF.

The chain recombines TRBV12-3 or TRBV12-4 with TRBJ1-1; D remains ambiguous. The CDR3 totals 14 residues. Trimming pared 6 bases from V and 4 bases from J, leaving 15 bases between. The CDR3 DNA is TGTGCCAGCAGCCCTAGGGAGGGCGGCACTGAAGCTTTCTTT. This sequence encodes CASSPREGGTEAFF.

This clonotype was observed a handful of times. This CDR3 reads CASSLVAGGFNEQFF. CDR3 bases: TGCGCCAGCAGCTTGGTGGCGGGAGGTTTCAATGAGCAGTTCTTC. V is TRBV5-1 and J is TRBJ2-1; 8 bases match TRBD2. J lost 6 bases, V lost 0 bases, and 5 bases had no gene match. Germline CDR1 and CDR2: SGHRS and YFSETQ. This CDR3 has 15 residues.

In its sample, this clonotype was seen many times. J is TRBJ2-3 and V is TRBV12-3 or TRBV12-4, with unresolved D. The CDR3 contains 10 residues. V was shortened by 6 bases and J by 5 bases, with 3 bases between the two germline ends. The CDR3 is CASREDTQYF. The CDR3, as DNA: TGTGCCAGCAGAGAAGATACGCAGTATTTT.

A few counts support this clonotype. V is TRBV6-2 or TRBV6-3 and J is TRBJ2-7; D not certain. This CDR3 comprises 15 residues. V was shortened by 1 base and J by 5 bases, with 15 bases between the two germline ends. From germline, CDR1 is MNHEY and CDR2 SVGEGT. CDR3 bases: TGTGCCAGCAGTTACTTTGGGAACCAGAACCACGAGCAGTACTTC. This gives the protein CASSYFGNQNHEQYF.

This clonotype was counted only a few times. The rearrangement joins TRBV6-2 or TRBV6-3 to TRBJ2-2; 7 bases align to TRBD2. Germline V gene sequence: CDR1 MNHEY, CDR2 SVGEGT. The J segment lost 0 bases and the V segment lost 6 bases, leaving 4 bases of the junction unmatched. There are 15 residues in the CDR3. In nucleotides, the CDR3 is TGTGCCAGCAGAAATAGCGGGTCGAACACCGGGGAGCTGTTTTTT. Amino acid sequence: CASRNSGSNTGELFF.

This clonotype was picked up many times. The CDR3 sequence: CSARDPAGTDTQYF. CDR3 coding DNA: TGCAGTGCTAGAGATCCCGCTGGCACAGATACGCAGTATTTT. The V call is TRBV20-1, the J call TRBJ2-3; D gene ambiguous. V lost 0 bases and J lost 1, with 8 bases in between. This CDR3 region has 14 residues. Looked up from germline, CDR1 is DFQATT and CDR2 is SNEGSKA (reference sequence).

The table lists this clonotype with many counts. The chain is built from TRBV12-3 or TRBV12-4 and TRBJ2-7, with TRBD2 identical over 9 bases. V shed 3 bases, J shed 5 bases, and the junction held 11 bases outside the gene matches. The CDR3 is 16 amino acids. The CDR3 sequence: CASSFPSGTGLHEQYF. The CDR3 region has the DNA TGTGCCAGCAGTTTCCCTAGCGGGACGGGACTCCACGAGCAGTACTTC.